This T cell receptor (beta chain) appears in the sequencing data of a study of vaccination effects on CD4 cells after COVID-19. The V end lost 3 bases, the J end lost 4 bases, and 15 bases lay between the germline ends. The CDR3 contains 14 residues. In germline, CDR1 is SQVTM, CDR2 ANQGSEA. This clone was detected once. Its antigen is unidentified. Sequencing was preceded by expansion of antigen-specific CD4+ T cells with viral peptide pools in the ViraFEST assay. The authors isolated CD4+ T cells after ten to eleven days of culture. All participants had two doses of either the BNT162b2 or mRNA-1273 vaccine. The repertoire was sequenced with immunoSEQ multiplex PCR; TCRdb's copy has only in-frame clones and lacks some. Of approximately 12,000 clones in the sample, approximately 71% were seen once.

The starting material was CD4+ T cells from PBMCs cultured with SARS-CoV-2 spike peptides, obtained after COVID-19 vaccination. The TCR originated in a human donor who received a COVID-19 vaccine. The rearrangement links TRBV29-1 to TRBJ1-2, with D maybe TRBD1 (5 bases). The CDR3 bases are TGCAGCGTTGACAAAGCGTCAGGGACCTATGGCTACACCTTC. This gives the protein CSVDKASGTYGYTF.